A selection of T cell receptor beta chains follows, all from one sample in a study of cytomegalovirus exposure and HLA in healthy donors. The protocol was immunoSEQ multiplex PCR, while the TCRdb copy is restricted to in-frame clones and leaves out a portion. The sample has 300,000 to 350,000 clones, approximately 88% seen once. The specimen sequenced was PBMCs. The receptors originated from a man aged 25-40 years in good health and CMV-seronegative. The CDR3 runs from the conserved cysteine through the conserved F or W. A D gene is named only where the DNA matches it firmly. Some rows have no size entry. The others give once, few or many, or a class for an expanded clone.

clone size	V gene	D gene	J gene	CDR3 protein	CDR3 DNA
few	TRBV6-5	-	TRBJ2-1	CASSYSVRGWGNEQFF	TGTGCCAGCAGTTACTCGGTCCGGGGTTGGGGCAATGAGCAGTTCTTC
once	TRBV7-8	-	TRBJ1-1	CASSLQGFMNTEAFF	TGTGCCAGCAGCTTACAGGGCTTCATGAACACTGAAGCTTTCTTT
-	TRBV19	-	TRBJ2-7	CASSRGDYEQYF	TGTGCCAGTAGTCGCGGGGACTACGAGCAGTACTTC
-	TRBV4-1	-	TRBJ1-4	CASSRYNPTNEKLFF	TGCGCCAGCAGCCGCTATAATCCAACTAATGAAAAACTGTTTTTT
few	TRBV20-1	-	TRBJ1-2	CSARTLHGYTF	TGCAGTGCTAGGACACTTCATGGCTACACCTTC
-	TRBV7-8	-	TRBJ1-1	CASSLTPHGGTEAFF	TGTGCCAGCAGCTTGACGCCGCACGGGGGCACTGAAGCTTTCTTT
-	TRBV6-5	-	TRBJ1-2	CASTNGGYYGYTF	TGTGCCAGCACCAACGGGGGTTACTATGGCTACACCTTC
-	TRBV5-6	-	TRBJ1-5	CASSLVGGQDNQPQHF	TGTGCCAGCAGCTTGGTGGGTGGGCAGGATAATCAGCCCCAGCATTTT
-	TRBV7-9	-	TRBJ2-5	CASSLVGEVAQETQYF	TGTGCCAGCAGCTTAGTTGGGGAGGTCGCCCAAGAGACCCAGTACTTC
-	TRBV11-2	-	TRBJ1-5	CASSFGDQPQHF	TGTGCCAGCAGCTTCGGGGATCAGCCCCAGCATTTT
once	TRBV12-5	-	TRBJ2-7	CASGPKFRGQNSYEQYF	TGTGCTAGTGGTCCTAAATTTAGAGGGCAAAACTCCTACGAGCAGTACTTC
-	TRBV4-1	TRBD1	TRBJ2-1	CASSLIRQGAGIGQFF	TGCGCCAGCAGCCTCATCCGGCAGGGGGCGGGGATTGGGCAGTTCTTC
once	TRBV11-2	-	TRBJ1-5	CASSQGQTGQPQHF	TGTGCCAGCAGCCAAGGACAGACCGGCCAGCCCCAGCATTTT
-	TRBV19	-	TRBJ2-1	CASTPLWGQGLGEQFF	TGTGCCAGTACCCCTCTTTGGGGGCAGGGGCTAGGCGAGCAGTTCTTC
-	TRBV18	TRBD1	TRBJ2-3	CASSPPTGTGGTDTQYF	TGTGCCAGCTCACCCCCGACCGGGACAGGGGGCACGGATACGCAGTATTTT
-	TRBV6-5	TRBD1	TRBJ2-5	CASSGDSQETQYF	TGTGCCAGCAGCGGGGACAGCCAAGAGACCCAGTACTTC
-	TRBV7-6	-	TRBJ2-7	CASSLGPNLEQYF	TGTGCCAGCAGCTTAGGGCCCAACCTCGAGCAGTACTTC
-	TRBV27	TRBD1	TRBJ2-7	CASSLVGTGGYEQYF	TGTGCCAGCAGTTTAGTGGGGACAGGGGGCTACGAGCAGTACTTC
-	TRBV25-1	TRBD1	TRBJ1-2	CASSEVPGQGSDGYTF	TGTGCCAGCAGTGAAGTCCCGGGACAGGGTTCGGATGGCTACACCTTC
few	TRBV19	TRBD1	TRBJ2-7	CASSIGTGRSYEQYF	TGTGCCAGTAGTATCGGGACAGGGAGGTCCTACGAGCAGTACTTC
-	TRBV6-5	TRBD2	TRBJ2-4	CASREASGGGNIQYF	TGTGCCAGCAGAGAGGCTAGCGGGGGGGGAAACATTCAGTACTTC
-	TRBV18	TRBD1	TRBJ2-6	CASSRGGQGASSGANVLTF	TGTGCCAGCTCTAGGGGCGGACAGGGGGCTTCCTCTGGGGCCAACGTCCTGACTTTC
once	TRBV9	TRBD1	TRBJ1-2	CASSKEQGAPRGYGYTF	TGTGCCAGCAGCAAAGAGCAGGGGGCGCCTCGGGGCTATGGCTACACCTTC
-	TRBV7-8	TRBD1	TRBJ1-2	CASSSGGQVFLYGYTF	TGTGCCAGCAGCTCAGGGGGACAGGTTTTCCTCTATGGCTACACCTTC
-	TRBV2	-	TRBJ1-1	CASSLGAGNTEAFF	TGTGCCAGCAGTCTAGGGGCAGGGAACACTGAAGCTTTCTTT
-	TRBV2	TRBD2	TRBJ2-3	CASQRRGGDTQYF	TGTGCCAGCCAAAGGAGGGGAGGGGATACGCAGTATTTT
-	TRBV5-1	-	TRBJ2-7	CASSLAGDSYEQYF	TGCGCCAGCAGCTTGGCGGGGGACTCCTACGAGCAGTACTTC
few	TRBV6-1	-	TRBJ2-7	CASSQREIFGYEQYF	TGTGCCAGCAGCCAAAGGGAGATTTTCGGCTACGAGCAGTACTTC
-	TRBV5-1	TRBD1	TRBJ2-7	CASSLATGTGAYEQYF	TGCGCCAGCAGCTTGGCCACCGGGACAGGGGCCTACGAGCAGTACTTC
-	TRBV4-2	TRBD1	TRBJ1-5	CASSLYRGGNQPQHF	TGTGCCAGCAGCCTTTACAGGGGGGGAAATCAGCCCCAGCATTTT
-	TRBV5-1	TRBD2	TRBJ2-3	CASSLWTRGTQYF	TGCGCCAGCAGCTTGTGGACTAGAGGCACGCAGTATTTT
-	TRBV12-5	-	TRBJ2-7	CASGSNAGKQYF	TGTGCTAGTGGTTCCAACGCAGGGAAGCAGTACTTC
once	TRBV7-2	TRBD1	TRBJ2-7	CASGQDRSSYEQYF	TGTGCCAGCGGCCAGGACAGGAGCTCCTACGAGCAGTACTTC
-	TRBV6-1	-	TRBJ1-4	CASSVNGEKLFF	TGTGCCAGCAGTGTGAACGGTGAAAAACTGTTTTTT
-	TRBV5-1	TRBD1	TRBJ2-7	CASTPGDRGYEQYF	TGCGCCAGCACCCCCGGGGACAGGGGTTACGAGCAGTACTTC
-	TRBV19	-	TRBJ1-3	CASSTEGFTGNTIYF	TGTGCCAGTAGTACGGAGGGTTTCACTGGAAACACCATATATTTT
-	TRBV18	-	TRBJ1-2	CASSPPLAGHYGYTF	TGTGCCAGCTCACCACCGTTGGCAGGGCACTATGGCTACACCTTC
-	TRBV19	TRBD1	TRBJ2-2	CASSLRGPGELFF	TGTGCCAGTAGTCTAAGGGGGCCCGGGGAGCTGTTTTTT
-	TRBV12-5	TRBD1	TRBJ1-1	CASGPSTGVGTEAFF	TGTGCTAGTGGTCCCTCGACAGGGGTGGGCACTGAAGCTTTCTTT
-	TRBV5-6	-	TRBJ1-1	CASSHIRDNEAFF	TGTGCCAGCAGCCATATCCGGGACAATGAAGCTTTCTTT
-	TRBV2	-	TRBJ1-2	CASSERWPVGYGYTF	TGTGCCAGCAGTGAAAGGTGGCCCGTCGGGTATGGCTACACCTTC
-	TRBV12-5	TRBD1	TRBJ2-2	CASGSPFMDRDTGELFF	TGTGCTAGTGGTTCCCCCTTTATGGACAGGGACACCGGGGAGCTGTTTTTT
-	TRBV6-6	TRBD1	TRBJ2-3	CASSKRQGEDTQYF	TGTGCCAGCAGTAAACGACAGGGTGAAGATACGCAGTATTTT